Given below is one T cell receptor (beta chain) in context. What it binds is not known. Combining a sample-barcoded 5' primer with a J-beta primer mix, a second PCR ran for roughly 7 to 12 cycles. TCRdb re-analysed the 5' RACE reads in MiXCR, keeping a single row per CDR3 protein. The table lists 540,000 or so distinct CDR3 sequences, around 50% of them singletons. Germline CDR1 MNHEY, CDR2 SVGAGI. This CDR3 region has 15 residues. V was clipped by 0 bases and J by 6 bases, with 14 bases between them. These data belong to a study of blood T cells in healthy people across ages. General study points: Leaving the PBMCs unsorted stopped any conclusive comparison of naive versus antigen-experienced cells.

Sequences were obtained from blood. This TCR was recovered from a man aged 80 or over in good health. The rearrangement uses TRBV6-5 and TRBJ1-1; D remains ambiguous. The CDR3 here is CASSYSSSINAEAFF. CDR3 DNA sequence: TGTGCCAGCAGTTACTCGAGCTCGATAAATGCTGAAGCTTTCTTT.